The 4 T cell receptor beta chains given below trace back to one sample, sequenced in a study of T cell changes during pregnancy in multiple sclerosis. Profiled with immunoSEQ multiplex PCR; TCRdb holds only in-frame clones, not every one. Of tens of thousands of clones listed, over 75% are singletons. The sample here was peripheral blood, taken before pregnancy. All receptors come from a female donor with multiple sclerosis, enrolled in a pregnancy study.

The chain carries TRBV7-9 and TRBJ1-2; D remains ambiguous. V lost 2 bases, J lost 8 bases, and 6 bases lay in between. CDR1 is SEHNR, CDR2 FQNEAQ, per germline (reference sequence). This CDR3 is built from 11 residues. The CDR3 DNA follows: TGTGCCAGCAGCTTAAATATGGGCTACACCTTC. It specifies CASSLNMGYTF.

The V gene is TRBV5-6, the J gene TRBJ1-1; D is uncertain. The V end lost 2 bases, the J end lost 1 base, and 12 bases lay between the germline ends. The germline CDR1 and CDR2 sequences are SGHDT and YYEEEE. The length of the CDR3 is 15 residues. In DNA form, the CDR3 reads TGTGCCAGCAGCTTTTCCCCCCAGGCGAACACTGAAGCTTTCTTT. This encodes CASSFSPQANTEAFF.

This clone showed up just once. In DNA form, the CDR3 reads TGTGCCAGCTCACCCACAGGGGCCGAGACCCAGTACTTC. It specifies CASSPTGAETQYF. This rearrangement joins TRBV18 to TRBJ2-5; TRBD1 agrees at 7 bases. CDR3 length equals 13 residues. Trimming took 3 bases from V and 5 from J; bases not matched to a gene: 3. Germline assignment: CDR1 KGHSH and CDR2 LQKENI. Variable domain in full (rest from reference TRBV18 and TRBJ2-5): NAGVMQNPRHLVRRRGQEARLRCSPMKGHSHVYWYRQLPEEGLKFMVYLQKENIIDESGMPKERFSAEFPKEGPSILRIQQVVRGDSAAYFCASSPTGAETQYFGPGTRLLVL.

The rearrangement uses TRBV29-1 and TRBJ2-7; tentatively, D is TRBD2 (5 bases). V was clipped by 6 bases and J by 7 bases, with 10 bases between them. This CDR3 contains 10 residues. Germline V lookup: CDR1 SQVTM, CDR2 ANQGSEA. CDR3 sequence reads: CSVGGREQYF. The CDR3, as DNA: TGCAGCGTCGGAGGACGTGAGCAGTACTTC.